These T cell receptor beta chains were read from a single sample in a study of cytomegalovirus exposure and HLA in healthy donors. Sequenced by immunoSEQ multiplex PCR; TCRdb stores in-frame clones only, minus some. Of about 140,000 clones listed, roughly 65% were seen once; the top ten hold under 2%. Material: PBMCs. The source of these receptors is a woman in her 30s in good health and CMV-seronegative. The CDR3 runs from the conserved cysteine through the conserved F or W. The order of the fields is J gene, V gene, CDR3 protein.

>TRBJ1-1|TRBV4-1
CASSLGDRIYTEAFF
>TRBJ2-3|TRBV2
CASSPTGFSTDTQYF
>TRBJ2-7|TRBV5-6
CASSLRGSNEQYF
>TRBJ1-4|TRBV2
CASRNSGVEGEKLFF
>TRBJ2-3|TRBV7-3
CASSPGLDRGGGDTQYF
>TRBJ1-2|TRBV7-9
CASSRGTGNNTF
>TRBJ2-1|TRBV6-5
CASSQLAGGGSPFF
>TRBJ1-1|TRBV19
CASIGDRLNTEAFF
>TRBJ2-7|TRBV2
CASIFQREIVEQYF
>TRBJ1-4|TRBV18
CASSPSLAQTNEKLFF
>TRBJ1-1|TRBV9
CASSTTMNTEAFF
>TRBJ2-5|TRBV18
CASSLTPETQYF
>TRBJ2-3|TRBV11-2
CASSFRGPEDTQYF
>TRBJ2-2|TRBV2
CASTSGQRNTGELFF
>TRBJ1-1|TRBV7-3
CASSSQGGTEAFF
>TRBJ2-5|TRBV2
CASSENRQVQETQYF
>TRBJ2-3|TRBV14
CASSQVLAGGPADTQYF
>TRBJ2-3|TRBV19
CASSSGSTDTQYF
>TRBJ2-1|TRBV30
CAWEQASGPDRQFF
>TRBJ1-5|TRBV5-6
CASSRTGQRAQHF
>TRBJ2-4|TRBV6-1
CASSEGPGGGIQYF
>TRBJ2-5|TRBV30
CAWSLAGSETQYF
>TRBJ2-7|TRBV18
CASSPRLAKPYEQYF
>TRBJ2-3|TRBV29-1
CSPIAGGGGDTQYF
>TRBJ1-3|TRBV6-1
CASIRQGLSGNTIYF
>TRBJ2-5|TRBV6-5
CASLPNRDGETQYF
>TRBJ2-1|TRBV11-2
CASSLDLEGGQFF
>TRBJ1-6|TRBV6-6
CASSYQNSSYNSPLHF
>TRBJ2-3|TRBV28
CASSLFEPPGQYF